These 9 T cell receptor beta chains share one sample of origin, sequenced in a study of T cells in Graves' hyperthyroidism and ophthalmopathy. The source material, RNA transcripts, was used to amplify TCR beta CDR3 regions. During a first-round RT-PCR of the TCR CDR3, the HTBI primer set was used. From the multiplex PCR reads, TCRdb called clonotypes with MiXCR, one entry per CDR3 protein. The repertoire has about 480,000 distinct CDR3 sequences, approximately 25% of them found once; the top ten carry roughly 10%. Sequenced: blood. The receptors stem from a woman younger than 45 with Graves' ophthalmopathy.

This clonotype came up a few times. The rearrangement uses TRBV15 and TRBJ2-5; maybe TRBD1 (5 bases). Trimming removed 1 base at V and 1 base at J, with 7 bases between. The germline CDR1 and CDR2 sequences are LNHNV and YYDKDF (reference sequence). The CDR3 spans 14 residues. CDR3 DNA: TGTGCCACCAGCAGAGGACAGAGCCAAGAGACCCAGTACTTC. Its protein product is CATSRGQSQETQYF.

This clonotype was counted at least ten times. The chain is built from TRBV12-3 or TRBV12-4 and TRBJ2-5; D possibly corresponds to TRBD2 (5 bases). CDR3 length equals 15 residues. V was pared by 6 bases and J by 1 base, with 15 bases between. The CDR3 reads CASSPVGEPQETQYF. Here the CDR3 DNA reads TGTGCCAGCAGCCCAGTCGGGGAACCCCAAGAGACCCAGTACTTC.

The chain is built from TRBV6-2 or TRBV6-3 and TRBJ2-5, with 15 positions matching TRBD2. Germline loops: CDR1 MNHEY, CDR2 SVGEGT. The junction had 8 bases not matched to a gene; V was cut back by 6 bases and J by 6 bases. CDR3 length: 16 amino acids. Here the CDR3 reads CASSPGTSGRRKTQYF. CDR3 sequence (DNA): TGTGCCAGCAGCCCTGGGACTAGCGGGAGGAGGAAGACCCAGTACTTC.

This clonotype has ten or more counts. The chain is built from TRBV15 and TRBJ1-5; D remains unclear. The CDR3 is 15 residues long. V shed 0 bases and J shed 5 bases, with 11 bases lying between them. CDR1 is LNHNV and CDR2 is YYDKDF in the germline V gene (reference sequence). The CDR3 nucleotides read TGTGCCACCAGCAGAGAGAGTGCACCTCATCAGCCCCAGCATTTT. It specifies CATSRESAPHQPQHF.

This clonotype was observed at least ten times. This chain joins TRBV7-9 and TRBJ1-1; D is unclear. Germline values: CDR1 SEHNR, CDR2 FQNEAQ (reference sequence). The CDR3 spans 14 residues. V shed 4 bases and J shed 3 bases, with 12 bases lying between them. The CDR3 sequence: CASSSLARYTEAFF. CDR3 bases: TGTGCCAGCAGCTCCCTGGCGAGGTACACTGAAGCTTTCTTT.

This clonotype was counted between two and nine times. This chain connects TRBV20-1 to TRBJ2-7, with 12 bases aligning to TRBD2. Germline V lookup: CDR1 DFQATT, CDR2 SNEGSKA (reference sequence). The CDR3 contains 20 residues. The junction had 18 bases not matched to a gene; V was cut back by 0 bases and J by 3 bases. The CDR3 nucleotides are TGCAGTGCTAGAGATGCAATGGGACAGCAGACTAGCGGGAGTGTCTACGAGCAGTACTTC. Encoded protein: CSARDAMGQQTSGSVYEQYF.

There are many counts of this clonotype. This chain uses TRBV20-1 with TRBJ1-1; TRBD1 aligns across 7 bases. Germline CDR1 DFQATT, CDR2 SNEGSKA (reference sequence). V trimming: 6 bases; J trimming: 5 bases; junction bases outside the gene matches: 9. CDR3 length equals 13 residues. The chain's CDR3 is CSAPTYRGTEAFF. The DNA of the CDR3 is TGCAGTGCACCTACCTACAGGGGTACTGAAGCTTTCTTT.

This clonotype was detected many times. V is TRBV29-1 and J is TRBJ2-5; 11 bases agree with TRBD2. Germline CDR1 and CDR2: SQVTM and ANQGSEA. J gave up 5 bases and V 1 base, and 3 bases lay outside the gene matches. There are 14 residues in the CDR3. In DNA form, the CDR3 reads TGCAGCGTTGAAGGGGTAGCGGGGGGGGAGACCCAGTACTTC. Its translation is CSVEGVAGGETQYF. The full variable domain, with the rest looked up from reference TRBV29-1 and TRBJ2-5, is SAVISQKPSRDICQRGTSLTIQCQVDSQVTMMFWYRQQPGQSLTLIATANQGSEATYESGFVIDKFPISRPNLTFSTLTVSNMSPEDSSIYLCSVEGVAGGETQYFGPGTRLLVL.

The V call is TRBV4-1, the J call TRBJ1-4; TRBD1 is a possible D gene (5 bases). This CDR3 comprises 13 residues. Germline V gene lookup returns CDR1 MGHRA and CDR2 YSYEKL. Trimming stripped 0 bases from V and 15 bases from J, with 14 bases between. The CDR3 region has the DNA TGCGCCAGCAGCCAAGAAAGCCAGGACATGGTGTTTTTT. This encodes CASSQESQDMVFF.